A selection of T cell receptor beta chains follows, all from one sample in a study of T cells in Graves' hyperthyroidism and ophthalmopathy. From the multiplex PCR reads, TCRdb called clonotypes with MiXCR, one entry per CDR3 protein. This table has about 420,000 distinct CDR3 sequences, about 15% appearing once. The sample taken for sequencing was blood. These receptors originate from a woman between 18 and 29 years old with Graves' hyperthyroidism. Each CDR3 is given with its conserved first and last residue. D genes are given only for firm matches. Size values are once, few and many counts, or a class for expanded clones, and some rows have none.

size,D,V,J,DNA,CDR3
many,TRBD2,TRBV12-3/TRBV12-4,TRBJ2-3,TGTGCCAGCAGCCCACGTAGCGGGAGACGGACAGATACGCAGTATTTT,CASSPRSGRRTDTQYF
few,.,TRBV6-2/TRBV6-3,TRBJ1-1,TGTGCCAGCAGGCCCCATGACCCCAACACTGAAGCTTTCTTT,CASRPHDPNTEAFF
many,.,TRBV6-6,TRBJ1-1,TGTGCCAGCAGTTACAGGGGAGGTAAGGGCACTGAAGCTTTCTTT,CASSYRGGKGTEAFF
many,.,TRBV20-1,TRBJ1-4,TGCAGTGCTAGGGGCCAAGGGGGGAGGAAGGAAAAACTGTTTTTT,CSARGQGGRKEKLFF
.,TRBD2,TRBV5-1,TRBJ2-3,TGCGCCAGCAGCTTGGGGGGGACTAGCGCGACAGATACGCAGTATTTT,CASSLGGTSATDTQYF
many,.,TRBV20-1,TRBJ1-5,TGCAGTGCCCGGACGGGGGCGGATCAGCCCCAGCATTTT,CSARTGADQPQHF
few,.,TRBV24-1,TRBJ2-5,TGTGCCACCAGTGAGGGGGCCCGGGAGACCCAGTACTTC,CATSEGARETQYF
many,TRBD2,TRBV27,TRBJ2-5,TGTGCCAGCAGTTCTAGCGGGAATGAGGGAGAGACCCAGTACTTC,CASSSSGNEGETQYF
many,.,TRBV2,TRBJ2-2,TGTGCCAGCAGTTTGGACACTAACACCGGGGAGCTGTTTTTT,CASSLDTNTGELFF
.,.,TRBV25-1,TRBJ1-1,TGTGCCAGCAGTGATAGGGACACCCTAAGGGACACTGAAGCTTTCTTT,CASSDRDTLRDTEAFF
many,.,TRBV7-3,TRBJ2-1,TGTGCCAGCAGCTTTGCCTACCCGAGTGAGCAGTTCTTC,CASSFAYPSEQFF
many,.,TRBV14,TRBJ2-3,TGTGCCAGCAGTCTTAACGCAGAGGATACGCAGTATTTT,CASSLNAEDTQYF
many,.,TRBV6-1,TRBJ1-4,TGTGCCAGCAGTGAATGGGGACACAATGAAAAACTGTTTTTT,CASSEWGHNEKLFF
many,.,TRBV6-1,TRBJ2-2,TGTGCCAGCTTAGGAGACTCAAGCACCGGGGAGCTGTTTTTT,CASLGDSSTGELFF
many,.,TRBV15,TRBJ1-3,TGTGCCACCAGCTTCGTAATAGACTCTGGAAACACCATATATTTT,CATSFVIDSGNTIYF
.,TRBD2,TRBV5-1,TRBJ2-1,TGCGCCAGCAGCTTGGCGCCTAGCGGGATCATCCATGAGCAGTTCTTC,CASSLAPSGIIHEQFF
many,.,TRBV12-3/TRBV12-4,TRBJ1-6,TGTGCCAGCATTCCGGGGGGTCATAATTCACCCCTCCACTTT,CASIPGGHNSPLHF
.,.,TRBV6-1,TRBJ2-6,TGTGCCGTCTACAGTTACTTATCTGGGGCCAACGTCCTGACTTTC,CAVYSYLSGANVLTF
few,.,TRBV7-9,TRBJ1-5,TGTGCCAGCAGCCCAAAGGCCCCCGAGAATCAGCCCCAGCATTTT,CASSPKAPENQPQHF